What follows describes a single T cell receptor (beta chain). The sample belongs to a study of blood T cell repertoires in COVID-19. Study-wide context: Specimens from acute and convalescent COVID-19 originated in the United States, Italy and Spain.

Measured with immunoSEQ multiplex PCR; TCRdb has only the in-frame clones, and not every one. The sample shows roughly 350,000 clones, 85% to 90% of them seen only once. Material for sequencing was peripheral blood. This clonotype was obtained from a woman aged 50 to 60 with active or convalescent COVID-19.

CDR3 sequence reads: CASSLGWGETYEQYF. As DNA, the CDR3 is TGTGCCAGCAGCTTAGGATGGGGGGAGACCTACGAGCAGTACTTC. V usage is TRBV7-2 and J usage is TRBJ2-7, with a weak D call TRBD2 (6 bases). Germline V lookup: CDR1 SGHTA, CDR2 FQGNSA. V lost 1 base to trimming and J lost 2 bases, with 12 bases between them. This CDR3 contains 15 residues. Full variable domain (outside the CDR3, taken from reference TRBV7-2 and TRBJ2-7): GAGVSQSPSNKVTEKGKDVELRCDPISGHTALYWYRQSLGQGLEFLIYFQGNSAPDKSGLPSDRFSAERTGGSVSTLTIQRTQQEDSAVYLCASSLGWGETYEQYFGPGTRLTVT.